This T cell receptor (beta chain) emerged from a study of shared clonotypes between healthy human individuals. Negatively enriched CD4+ T cells were divided by CD45RA into naive and memory. Overall study findings and caveats: The sharing of 4.5% to 6.5% of naive CD4 clonotypes was seen across a handful of donors. The study generally estimated greater richness for naive than memory subsets. A small donor pool kept down the genetic and exposure-history diversity that was represented.

Using immunoSEQ multiplex PCR, the repertoire was profiled, and TCRdb retains in-frame clones only, with some absent. The table has more than 2 million clones, 95% seen once. Regarding this clone: What it binds is unknown.

The TCR comes from a man younger than 35 in good health. Source material: naive CD4+ T cells sorted from blood. Subset defined: CD45RA+ positively selected.

The CDR3 protein is CASSGRGYEQFF. CDR3 DNA: TGTGCCAGCAGCGGACGCGGGTACGAGCAGTTCTTC. The chain uses TRBV9 and TRBJ2-1, with a tentative D call TRBD2 (5 bases). CDR1 is SGDLS, CDR2 YYNGEE, per germline. V lost 3 bases and J lost 10, with 11 bases in between. CDR3 size: 12 residues.